Below, 26 T cell receptor beta chains from the same sample are listed, as sequenced in a study of blood T cell repertoires in COVID-19. The table came from immunoSEQ multiplex PCR; TCRdb's copy has only in-frame clones and leaves some out. The table has 270,000 or so clones, approximately 81% seen once; the top ten hold 2.5% to 3%. The sequencing sample was made of peripheral blood. The receptors originated from an older woman with active or convalescent COVID-19.

To note about this clone: This specimen includes other DNA sequences encoding the same CDR3. V usage is TRBV14 and J usage is TRBJ1-1; D unclear. V was pared by 4 bases and J by 0 bases, with 9 bases between. The CDR3 covers 14 residues. The germline V gene has CDR1 SGHDN and CDR2 FVKESK. The CDR3 region has the DNA TGTGCCAGCAGCCCTGGAGGGCTGAACACTGAAGCTTTCTTT. Amino acids: CASSPGGLNTEAFF.

The chain links TRBV12-3 or TRBV12-4 to TRBJ1-2; D may be TRBD1 (5 bases). The CDR3 loop spans 13 amino acids. V lost 5 bases to trimming and J lost 4 bases, with 11 bases between them. The chain's CDR3 is CASSVQVVYGYTF. In nucleotides, the CDR3 is TGTGCCAGCAGTGTACAGGTGGTCTATGGCTACACCTTC.

The genes are TRBV3-1 (or the pseudogene TRBV3-2) and TRBJ1-2; a possible D gene is TRBD1 (6 bases). V was shortened by 1 base and J by 8 bases, with 20 bases between the two germline ends. Germline-derived CDR1 and CDR2 are LGHDT and YNNKEL (reference sequence). The CDR3 runs 16 residues. CDR3 residues: CASSQGMGARSGGYTF. In DNA, the CDR3 is TGTGCCAGCAGCCAAGGGATGGGGGCGCGATCCGGCGGCTACACCTTC.

This clone was found once. The V and J genes are TRBV7-3 and TRBJ2-2; 8 nucleotides match TRBD1. V lost 1 base and J lost 6; bases outside the gene matches: 13. CDR1 is SGHTA and CDR2 is FQGTGA in the germline V gene. CDR3 length: 18 residues. As DNA, the CDR3 is TGTGCCAGCAGCTTAAGGCTCCTTGGGACAGGCCCGCCCGGGGAGCTGTTTTTT. Its protein product is CASSLRLLGTGPPGELFF. Using reference TRBV7-3 and TRBJ2-2 for the parts outside the CDR3, the full variable domain is GAGVSQTPSNKVTEKGKYVELRCDPISGHTALYWYRQSLGQGPEFLIYFQGTGAADDSGLPNDRFFAVRPEGSVSTLKIQRTERGDSAVYLCASSLRLLGTGPPGELFFGEGSRLTVL.

In DNA, the CDR3 is TGTGCCAGCAGCCACCAGGGCCGGGGGGAAAAACTGTTTTTT. Translated, it gives CASSHQGRGEKLFF. J is TRBJ1-4 and V is TRBV3-1 (or the pseudogene TRBV3-2); tentatively, D is TRBD1 (5 bases). Germline V CDR1 and CDR2: LGHDT, YNNKEL (reference sequence). Deletions cut 3 bases from V and 8 bases from J, with 13 bases between. CDR3 length equals 14 residues.

The gene calls are TRBV29-1 and TRBJ2-5, with D possibly being TRBD2 (6 bases). CDR1 and CDR2 from the germline V gene are SQVTM and ANQGSEA. The V gene lost 4 bases and the J gene lost 4 bases, with 19 bases spanning the gap. The CDR3 contains 15 residues. CDR3 in amino acids: CSVVRDFYKGETQYF. CDR3 nucleotide sequence: TGCAGCGTTGTAAGGGACTTCTACAAGGGAGAGACCCAGTACTTC.

This chain joins TRBV10-3 and TRBJ2-3, with 8 bases that match TRBD2. CDR1 ENHRY and CDR2 SYGVKD come from the germline V gene. This CDR3 contains 12 residues. The V and J ends lost 6 bases and 13 bases, in that order; junction bases with no gene match: 9. The CDR3 nucleotides are TGTGCCATCAGAGACCTTAGCGGGGAAGAGTATTTT. Residues: CAIRDLSGEEYF.

The rearrangement links TRBV15 to TRBJ2-2, with TRBD1 identical over 9 bases. Germline assignment: CDR1 LNHNV and CDR2 YYDKDF (reference sequence). This CDR3 contains 16 residues. The ends lost 1 base at V and 6 bases at J; junction bases unmatched: 6. The CDR3 DNA follows: TGTGCCACCAGCAGAGGTGGGACAGGGTCCCCCGGGGAGCTGTTTTTT. It yields the protein CATSRGGTGSPGELFF.

The chain joins TRBV13 to TRBJ2-1; TRBD2 matches at 9 bases. Germline trimming cut 3 bases from V and 4 bases from J; bases unmatched to any gene: 4. Germline V gives CDR1 PRHDT, CDR2 FYEKMQ (reference sequence). This CDR3 comprises 15 residues. DNA for the CDR3: TGTGCCAGCAGCTTGAGCGGGGGGCCGTACAATGAGCAGTTCTTC. Protein: CASSLSGGPYNEQFF.

This clone was seen only a few times. The chain's CDR3 is CASSWGAGELFF. The CDR3 nucleotides are TGTGCCAGCAGTTGGGGGGCCGGGGAGCTGTTTTTT. The V call is TRBV27, the J call TRBJ2-2; D perhaps matches TRBD2 (6 bases). With 4 bases removed from V and 6 bases from J, the gap between germline ends came to 6 bases. Germline CDR1 and CDR2: MNHEY and SMNVEV (reference sequence). CDR3 length: 12 residues.

V and J are TRBV28 and TRBJ2-3; tentatively, D is TRBD2 (7 bases). Deletions cut 1 base from V and 12 bases from J, with 14 bases between. The germline CDR1 and CDR2 sequences are MDHEN and SYDVKM. The CDR3 has 13 amino acids. The CDR3 DNA reads as TGTGCCAGCAGTTTATCCGGGGGGCCGAGCCAGTATTTT. Amino acids: CASSLSGGPSQYF.

This sequence joins TRBV7-9 and TRBJ1-6; no firm D call. This CDR3 spans 18 amino acids. With 1 base removed from V and 0 bases from J, the gap between germline ends came to 13 bases. The V gene's germline CDR1 is SEHNR and CDR2 FQNEAQ (reference sequence). CDR3 DNA sequence: TGTGCCAGCAGCTTAGTTACAGAATACAGCTCCTATAATTCACCCCTCCACTTT. It encodes CASSLVTEYSSYNSPLHF.

The chain has TRBV27 and TRBJ1-1, with TRBD1 matching over 7 bases. Germline V gives CDR1 MNHEY, CDR2 SMNVEV (reference sequence). The CDR3 contains 15 residues. With 6 bases clipped from V and 0 bases from J, the junction kept 7 bases outside the gene matches. CDR3 sequence: CASSRLGGMNTEAFF. DNA for the CDR3: TGTGCCAGCAGCCGTTTAGGGGGCATGAACACTGAAGCTTTCTTT.

The DNA for the CDR3 is TGTGCCAGCAGTTACCCGGTCGCGGGGCCCAATCAGCCCCAGCATTTT. It yields the protein CASSYPVAGPNQPQHF. This chain uses TRBV6-2 or TRBV6-3 with TRBJ1-5, with a weak D call TRBD1 (5 bases). The CDR3 totals 16 residues. Trimming took off 2 bases at V and 3 bases at J, with 14 bases between the two ends. Germline V gene lookup returns CDR1 MNHEY and CDR2 SVGEGT.

The chain couples TRBV5-6 to TRBJ2-7, with TRBD2 matching over 12 bases. V trimming: 0 bases; J trimming: 0 bases; junction bases outside the gene matches: 1. Germline CDR1 and CDR2: SGHDT and YYEEEE. The CDR3 is 16 residues long. The DNA for the CDR3 is TGTGCCAGCAGCTTGGGACTAGCGGGGGTCTCCTACGAGCAGTACTTC. Translated: CASSLGLAGVSYEQYF.

This rearrangement joins TRBV10-3 to TRBJ1-4; no firm D call. Germline V gene sequence: CDR1 ENHRY, CDR2 SYGVKD. V gave up 10 bases and J gave up 0 bases, with 9 bases separating them. There are 13 residues in the CDR3. This chain's CDR3 is CATTGSTNEKLFF. The DNA of the CDR3 is TGTGCCACCACGGGGTCAACTAATGAAAAACTGTTTTTT.

The genes are TRBV7-3 and TRBJ2-7; the match to TRBD2 covers 9 bases. From germline, CDR1 is SGHTA and CDR2 FQGTGA. The trim removed 5 bases at V and 4 bases at J, leaving 9 bases unmatched. The CDR3 is 15 amino acids. This CDR3 is CASSPGTSIVYEQYF. In nucleotides, the CDR3 is TGTGCCAGCAGCCCCGGGACTAGCATCGTGTACGAGCAGTACTTC.

The chain carries TRBV6-1 and TRBJ1-4; TRBD1 aligns across 7 bases. With 3 bases clipped from V and 6 bases from J, the junction kept 4 bases outside the gene matches. CDR1 and CDR2 (germline): MNHNS, SASEGT. This CDR3 contains 14 residues. CDR3 region: CASSESRGDEKLFF. For the CDR3, the DNA is TGTGCCAGCAGTGAGTCCAGGGGGGATGAAAAACTGTTTTTT.

This chain uses TRBV6-1 with TRBJ1-2, with 7 bases aligning to TRBD1. CDR1 MNHNS and CDR2 SASEGT come from the germline V gene. The CDR3 covers 14 residues. With V trimmed by 1 base and J by 7 bases, 6 bases remained unmatched. CDR3: CASSEVTQGFGYTF. The DNA for the CDR3 is TGTGCCAGCAGTGAAGTCACACAGGGGTTTGGCTACACCTTC.

The CDR3 here is CASRQQGSNSYGYTF. CDR3 DNA: TGTGCCAGCAGGCAACAGGGATCGAACTCCTATGGCTACACCTTC. The chain has TRBV6-5 and TRBJ1-2, with a weak D call TRBD1 (6 bases). V lost 6 bases, J lost 4 bases, and 18 bases lay in between. Germline CDR1 reads MNHEY; CDR2 reads SVGAGI. CDR3 length: 15 residues.

This sequence joins TRBV7-7 and TRBJ2-1; TRBD1 aligns across 8 bases. The CDR3 spans 15 residues. Looked up from germline, CDR1 is SSHAT and CDR2 is FNYEAQ (reference sequence). V was clipped by 5 bases and J by 6 bases; unmatched bases: 9. CDR3: CASSRNSGGGNEQFF. The CDR3 DNA reads as TGTGCCAGCAGCCGTAACTCAGGGGGCGGCAATGAGCAGTTCTTC.

The chain uses TRBV27 and TRBJ2-7; 12 bases fit TRBD2. J gave up 3 bases and V 8 bases, and 11 bases lay outside the gene matches. The germline V gene encodes CDR1 MNHEY and CDR2 SMNVEV (reference sequence). There are 16 residues in the CDR3. CDR3 nucleotides: TGTGCCAGCCGTCAAATGACTAGCGGGGGAAGCTACGAGCAGTACTTC. Its protein is CASRQMTSGGSYEQYF.

The chain employs TRBV18 and TRBJ1-6; 10 bases are shared with TRBD1. This CDR3 region has 14 residues. V gave up 4 bases and J gave up 8 bases; unmatched junction bases: 2. CDR1 and CDR2 (germline): KGHSH, LQKENI. The CDR3 region is CASSRGTGDSPLHF. CDR3 DNA sequence: TGTGCCAGCTCACGTGGGACAGGGGATTCACCCCTCCACTTT. Filled out from reference TRBV18 and TRBJ1-6, the complete variable domain reads NAGVMQNPRHLVRRRGQEARLRCSPMKGHSHVYWYRQLPEEGLKFMVYLQKENIIDESGMPKERFSAEFPKEGPSILRIQQVVRGDSAAYFCASSRGTGDSPLHFGNGTRLTVT.

The chain carries TRBV6-2 or TRBV6-3 and TRBJ2-3; D is possibly TRBD1 (6 bases). The CDR3 has 15 residues. Germline CDR1 and CDR2: MNHEY and SVGEGT. Deletions cut 8 bases from V and 1 base from J, with 16 bases between. CDR3 loop: CASGPRGSGTDTQYF. CDR3 coding DNA: TGTGCCAGCGGCCCCAGGGGTTCAGGCACAGATACGCAGTATTTT.

The chain joins TRBV4-1 to TRBJ1-2; TRBD1 is a possible D gene (6 bases). V lost 1 base and J 2 bases, leaving 17 bases between the germline ends. The CDR3 runs to 17 residues. Germline V lookup: CDR1 MGHRA, CDR2 YSYEKL. The CDR3 loop reads CASSQVGGARRNYGYTF. The CDR3 DNA sequence: TGCGCCAGCAGCCAAGTAGGGGGGGCCCGGCGGAACTATGGCTACACCTTC.

The V gene is TRBV10-3, the J gene TRBJ1-2; 8 nucleotides agree with TRBD1. The CDR3 contains 16 residues. V was pared by 4 bases and J by 3 bases, with 10 bases of the junction left unmatched. CDR1 ENHRY and CDR2 SYGVKD come from the germline V gene. CDR3 nucleotides: TGTGCCATCAGTGCGATGGCAGGGGGCGGCGACTATGGCTACACCTTC. Amino acids: CAISAMAGGGDYGYTF.